The 14 T cell receptor beta chains listed next were all sequenced from one sample in a study of cytomegalovirus exposure and HLA in healthy donors. Primers: 60 Vbeta forward and 13 Jbeta reverse. The repertoire was sequenced with immunoSEQ multiplex PCR; TCRdb's copy has only in-frame clones and lacks some. Among around 210,000 clones listed, 70% to 80% were seen once. Sequencing was carried out using PBMCs. These receptors were obtained from a male donor in good health and CMV-seropositive.

V is TRBV6-1 and J is TRBJ2-1; 10 bases fit TRBD2. The germline gives CDR1 MNHNS, CDR2 SASEGT. The trim removed 7 bases at V and 7 bases at J, leaving 4 bases unmatched. This CDR3 is 13 amino acids long. CDR3: CASMDSGRNEQFF. The CDR3 nucleotides are TGTGCCAGCATGGATAGCGGGAGGAATGAGCAGTTCTTC.

The gene calls are TRBV11-2 and TRBJ2-3, with TRBD2 matching over 12 bases. The germline V gene has CDR1 SGHAT and CDR2 FQNNGV. The trim removed 3 bases at V and 6 bases at J, leaving 13 bases unmatched. This CDR3 spans 18 amino acids. CDR3 nucleotides: TGTGCCAGCAGCTTCCCCCCCCGTGGACTAGCGGGACAGGATACGCAGTATTTT. Translation gives CASSFPPRGLAGQDTQYF.

The chain joins TRBV4-3 to TRBJ2-1; weak D call: TRBD2 (6 bases). V was trimmed by 0 bases and J by 8 bases, leaving 11 bases between them. The CDR3 is made up of 14 amino acids. In germline, CDR1 is LGHNA, CDR2 YSLEER. The CDR3 sequence: CASSQDYPSDEQFF. DNA of the CDR3: TGCGCCAGCAGCCAAGATTATCCTAGCGATGAGCAGTTCTTC.

This clone was observed a single time. The CDR3 sequence is CASSEQGFRYEQYF. The CDR3 DNA is TGTGCCAGCAGTGAACAGGGATTTAGGTACGAGCAGTACTTC. The chain uses TRBV6-1 and TRBJ2-7; perhaps TRBD1 as D (5 bases). The CDR3 runs 14 residues. Germline V gene lookup returns CDR1 MNHNS and CDR2 SASEGT. V was trimmed by 2 bases and J by 4 bases, leaving 12 bases between them.

The CDR3 DNA reads TGTGCCAGCAGTTTGGTGGCAGGGGCTTCCTACGAGCAGTACTTC. Translated, it gives CASSLVAGASYEQYF. The V and J genes are TRBV28 and TRBJ2-7; the D gene is possibly TRBD1 (6 bases). Germline V gene lookup returns CDR1 MDHEN and CDR2 SYDVKM. The CDR3 consists of 15 residues. Trimming took off 3 bases at V and 1 base at J, with 13 bases between the two ends.

The rearrangement uses TRBV7-6 and TRBJ1-3; no definite D call. The germline V and J ends were trimmed by 1 base and 0 bases, with 7 bases remaining between them. In germline, CDR1 is SGHVS, CDR2 FNYEAQ. The CDR3 totals 15 residues. The CDR3 DNA is TGTGCCAGCAGCTTAGTACTGAGCTCTGGAAACACCATATATTTT. This sequence encodes CASSLVLSSGNTIYF.

V gene TRBV15 combines with J gene TRBJ2-3; 8 bases map to TRBD2. The junction had 8 bases not matched to a gene; V was cut back by 3 bases and J by 6 bases. The CDR3 is 15 residues long. Germline V gene lookup returns CDR1 LNHNV and CDR2 YYDKDF (reference sequence). CDR3 amino acids: CATSRVSGAGDTQYF. CDR3 nucleotides: TGTGCCACCAGCAGGGTTAGCGGGGCGGGGGATACGCAGTATTTT.

V usage is TRBV11-2 and J usage is TRBJ2-3; 7 positions agree with TRBD2. The junction had 11 bases not matched to a gene; V was cut back by 5 bases and J by 6 bases. The CDR3 runs 15 residues. Germline CDR1 SGHAT, CDR2 FQNNGV. Here the CDR3 DNA reads TGTGCCAGCAGCCCTGGGACTACACCTACGGATACGCAGTATTTT. Its protein is CASSPGTTPTDTQYF.

This sequence joins TRBV7-9 and TRBJ1-4; no clear D gene. V lost 4 bases and J 4 bases, leaving 16 bases between the germline ends. The CDR3 length is 16 residues. Germline CDR1 is SEHNR and CDR2 is FQNEAQ (reference sequence). The CDR3 DNA is TGTGCCAGCAGCTCCTTTTTTGAGTCGGGTAATGAAAAACTGTTTTTT. Its protein is CASSSFFESGNEKLFF.

The chain couples TRBV7-2 to TRBJ1-5; tentatively, D is TRBD1 (6 bases). The germline V gene encodes CDR1 SGHTA and CDR2 FQGNSA. CDR3 length: 15 residues. Trimming took off 0 bases at V and 3 bases at J, with 9 bases between the two ends. CDR3: CASSLAGGANQPQHF. The DNA for the CDR3 is TGTGCCAGCAGCTTAGCCGGGGGGGCCAATCAGCCCCAGCATTTT.

The chain recombines TRBV6-1 with TRBJ2-7; 11 bases align to TRBD2. J was trimmed by 3 bases and V by 4 bases; bases with no gene match: 8. Germline V gives CDR1 MNHNS, CDR2 SASEGT. The CDR3 length is 16 residues. The CDR3 is CASSARLAGKGYEQYF. As DNA, the CDR3 is TGTGCCAGCAGTGCGCGACTAGCGGGAAAGGGCTACGAGCAGTACTTC.

This chain links TRBV27 with TRBJ2-2; D is perhaps TRBD2 (6 bases). V lost 2 bases and J 6 bases, leaving 7 bases between the germline ends. Germline loops: CDR1 MNHEY, CDR2 SMNVEV (reference sequence). This CDR3 spans 13 amino acids. CDR3 protein: CASSLAGSGELFF. The DNA of the CDR3 is TGTGCCAGCAGTTTAGCGGGGTCCGGGGAGCTGTTTTTT.

This sequence joins TRBV7-6 and TRBJ1-1; TRBD1 aligns across 7 bases. Germline V gene lookup returns CDR1 SGHVS and CDR2 FNYEAQ. This CDR3 is 14 amino acids long. Trimming cost V 3 bases and J 5 bases; bases outside gene matches: 6. This chain's CDR3 is CASSFGTAPTEAFF. CDR3 bases: TGTGCCAGCAGCTTCGGGACAGCCCCGACTGAAGCTTTCTTT.

Only a few counts were recorded for this clone. This chain uses TRBV5-1 with TRBJ2-3; TRBD2 matches 13 bases. This CDR3 has 16 residues. CDR1 and CDR2 from the germline V gene are SGHRS and YFSETQ. The V and J ends lost 4 bases and 6 bases, in that order; junction bases with no gene match: 8. The CDR3 coding sequence is TGCGCCAGCAGCGTGGAACTAGCGGGAGGGCCTGATACGCAGTATTTT. The encoded protein is CASSVELAGGPDTQYF.